This entry concerns a single T cell receptor beta chain. Treatment-naive patients with stable or active relapsing-remitting disease served as multiple sclerosis controls. Purification of the CD8+ and CD4+ T cells relied on negative isolation, and TEMRA cells underwent FACS enrichment. This sample was included in a study of CD8 T cells in Susac syndrome. The CDR3 loop spans 14 amino acids. V was clipped by 3 bases and J by 1 base, with 9 bases between them. RNA amounts of about 0.5 to 1 ug underwent reverse transcription with random hexamers. The TCR beta CDR3 was amplified by immunoSEQ multiplex PCR across 54 Vbeta, 13 Jbeta. TCRdb independently ran MiXCR on the immunoSEQ multiplex PCR reads; one entry per CDR3 protein. The table includes about 120,000 distinct CDR3 sequences, 94% detected once.

Material: CD4+ T cells from PBMCs. The genes are TRBV12-3 or TRBV12-4 and TRBJ1-1; D is possibly TRBD1 (5 bases). The sequence was collected from a human donor with multiple sclerosis. Here the CDR3 DNA reads TGTGCCAGCAGTTTTGAGGGGCGGAACACTGAAGCTTTCTTT. Translated: CASSFEGRNTEAFF.